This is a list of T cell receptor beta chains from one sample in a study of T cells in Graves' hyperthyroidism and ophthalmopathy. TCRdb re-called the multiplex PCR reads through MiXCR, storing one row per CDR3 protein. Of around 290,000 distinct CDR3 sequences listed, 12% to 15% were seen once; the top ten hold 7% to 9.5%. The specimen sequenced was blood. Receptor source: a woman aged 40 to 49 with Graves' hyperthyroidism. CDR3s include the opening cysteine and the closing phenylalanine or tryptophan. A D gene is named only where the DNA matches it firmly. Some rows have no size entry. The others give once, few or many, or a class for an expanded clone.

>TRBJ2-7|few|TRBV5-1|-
CASRAGTSLGAHEQYF
TGCGCCAGCAGAGCTGGGACTTCTCTAGGTGCCCACGAGCAGTACTTC
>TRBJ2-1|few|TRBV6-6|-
CASSYSSGYYNEQFF
TGTGCCAGCAGTTACTCGTCAGGATACTACAATGAGCAGTTCTTC
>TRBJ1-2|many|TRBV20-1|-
CSARAGNNYGYTF
TGCAGTGCTAGAGCGGGCAATAACTATGGCTACACCTTC
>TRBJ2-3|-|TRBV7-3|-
CASSLSSPNDRGDTQYF
TGTGCCAGCAGCCTTAGTAGCCCTAACGATCGGGGGGATACGCAGTATTTT
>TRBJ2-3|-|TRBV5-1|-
CASSLEGGLSDTQYF
TGCGCCAGCAGCTTGGAGGGGGGCCTTTCCGATACGCAGTATTTT
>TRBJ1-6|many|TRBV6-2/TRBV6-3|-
CASSRGTYNSPLHF
TGTGCCAGCAGTCGGGGAACCTATAATTCACCCCTCCACTTT
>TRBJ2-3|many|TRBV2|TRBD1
CASNAGTGADTQYF
TGTGCCAGCAATGCCGGGACAGGGGCAGATACGCAGTATTTT
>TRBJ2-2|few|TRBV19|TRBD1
CASSIKDRVNTGELFF
TGTGCCAGTAGTATAAAAGACAGGGTCAACACCGGGGAGCTGTTTTTT
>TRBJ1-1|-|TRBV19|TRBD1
CASSAGTGWGTEAFF
TGTGCCAGTTCTGCGGGGACAGGGTGGGGCACTGAAGCTTTCTTT
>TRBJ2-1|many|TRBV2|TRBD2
CASSQGTSGQSSYNEQFF
TGTGCCAGCAGCCAAGGGACTAGCGGGCAGAGCTCCTACAATGAGCAGTTCTTC
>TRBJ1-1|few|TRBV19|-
CASSIQIEAFF
TGTGCCAGTAGTATACAGATTGAAGCTTTCTTT
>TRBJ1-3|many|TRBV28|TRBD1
CASSPTYDRAGNTIYF
TGTGCCAGCAGTCCGACCTATGACAGGGCCGGAAACACCATATATTTT
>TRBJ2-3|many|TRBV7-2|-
CASRGADTQYF
TGTGCCAGCAGGGGGGCAGATACGCAGTATTTT
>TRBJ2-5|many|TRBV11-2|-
CASRETSIETQYF
TGTGCCAGCAGGGAAACTAGCATAGAGACCCAGTACTTC
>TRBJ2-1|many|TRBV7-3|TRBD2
CASSFDGRAGEQFF
TGTGCCAGCAGCTTTGATGGGAGGGCCGGTGAGCAGTTCTTC
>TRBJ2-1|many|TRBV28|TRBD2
CASSLPTSGVNNEQFF
TGTGCCAGCAGTCTCCCGACTAGCGGGGTGAACAATGAGCAGTTCTTC
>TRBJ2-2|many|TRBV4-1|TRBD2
CASSERTSGYTGELFF
TGCGCCAGCAGCGAAAGGACTAGCGGCTACACCGGGGAGCTGTTTTTT
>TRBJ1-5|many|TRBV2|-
CASSGGAIQPQHF
TGTGCCAGCAGTGGGGGGGCTATTCAGCCCCAGCATTTT
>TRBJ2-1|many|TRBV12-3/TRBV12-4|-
CASYPGKPGNEQFF
TGTGCCAGCTACCCGGGGAAGCCCGGGAATGAGCAGTTCTTC
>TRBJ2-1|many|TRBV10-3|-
CAISAGNEQFF
TGTGCCATCAGCGCGGGGAATGAGCAGTTCTTC
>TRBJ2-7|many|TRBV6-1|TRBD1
CASLGQGGSHEQYF
TGTGCCAGTCTCGGACAGGGAGGAAGTCACGAGCAGTACTTC
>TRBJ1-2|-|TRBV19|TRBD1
CASSRDRGYHGYTF
TGTGCCAGTAGTAGGGACAGGGGGTATCATGGCTACACCTTC
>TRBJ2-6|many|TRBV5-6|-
CASSLGGEPGANVLTF
TGTGCCAGCAGCTTAGGAGGGGAGCCTGGGGCCAACGTCCTGACTTTC
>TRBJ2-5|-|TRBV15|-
CATSKTDTQETQYF
TGTGCCACCAGCAAAACGGACACGCAAGAGACCCAGTACTTC
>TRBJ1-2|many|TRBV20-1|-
CSASPFGENYGYTF
TGCAGTGCTAGTCCGTTTGGGGAGAACTATGGCTACACCTTC
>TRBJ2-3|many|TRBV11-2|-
CASSLVRGRGDTQYF
TGTGCCAGCAGCTTGGTACGGGGAAGGGGAGATACGCAGTATTTT
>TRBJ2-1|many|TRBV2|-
CASSGSSPQYNEQFF
TGTGCCAGCAGTGGCTCTAGCCCTCAGTACAATGAGCAGTTCTTC
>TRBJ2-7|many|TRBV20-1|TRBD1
CSARDPPPGQGIEQYF
TGCAGTGCTAGAGATCCCCCTCCGGGACAGGGGATCGAGCAGTACTTC
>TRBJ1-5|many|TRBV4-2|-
CASSQLASNQPQHF
TGTGCCAGCAGCCAATTGGCATCCAATCAGCCCCAGCATTTT
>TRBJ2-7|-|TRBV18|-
CASSQDNYEQYF
TGTGCCAGCTCACAGGACAACTACGAGCAGTACTTC
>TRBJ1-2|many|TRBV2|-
CASSGTRNYGYTF
TGTGCCAGCAGTGGGACAAGAAACTATGGCTACACCTTC
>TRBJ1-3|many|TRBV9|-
CASSVDQGLAGNTIYF
TGTGCCAGCAGCGTAGACCAGGGGCTTGCTGGAAACACCATATATTTT
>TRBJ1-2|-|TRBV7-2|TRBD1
CASSPDRAYGYTF
TGTGCCAGCAGCCCGGACAGGGCGTATGGCTACACCTTC
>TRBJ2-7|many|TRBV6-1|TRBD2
CASRAKPGLAATEQYF
TGTGCCAGCAGGGCAAAACCGGGACTAGCCGCTACCGAGCAGTACTTC
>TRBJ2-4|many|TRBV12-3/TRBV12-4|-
CASRSRAKNIQYF
TGTGCCAGCAGGTCAAGGGCCAAAAACATTCAGTACTTC
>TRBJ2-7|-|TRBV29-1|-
CSVAQVRGQYSYEQYF
TGCAGCGTTGCCCAGGTGCGGGGCCAATACTCCTACGAGCAGTACTTC
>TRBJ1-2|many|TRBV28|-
CASSSSNPGYGYTF
TGTGCCAGCAGTTCTTCTAACCCGGGCTATGGCTACACCTTC
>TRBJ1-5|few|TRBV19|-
CASSMASNQPQHF
TGTGCCAGTAGTATGGCTAGCAATCAGCCCCAGCATTTT
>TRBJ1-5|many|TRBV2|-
CASSRTVLNTQPQHF
TGTGCCAGCAGCAGGACCGTTTTGAATACTCAGCCCCAGCATTTT
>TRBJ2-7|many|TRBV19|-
CASKRGTGMGYEQYF
TGTGCCAGTAAAAGGGGAACAGGGATGGGCTACGAGCAGTACTTC
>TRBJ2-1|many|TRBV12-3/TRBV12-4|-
CASSLGQGSSYNEQFF
TGTGCCAGCAGTTTAGGGCAGGGAAGCTCCTACAATGAGCAGTTCTTC